In this sample, the clone carrying this TCR beta chain turned up many times. No antigen is known for it. A single record per CDR3 protein comes from TCRdb applying MiXCR to the 5' RACE reads. The table records about 220,000 distinct CDR3 sequences, more than 5.5% of them present only once. In germline, CDR1 is LGHNA, CDR2 YNFKEQ. This CDR3 contains 16 residues. V was pared by 4 bases and J by 8 bases, with 23 bases between. The sample belongs to a study of CD8 T cells in ankylosing spondylitis. General study points: A TCR beta motif made of fewer than 10 highly homologous variants seemed typical of ankylosing spondylitis blood.

This clonotype originated in a male donor with ankylosing spondylitis. The J gene is TRBJ1-2, the V gene TRBV4-2, with D possibly matching TRBD1 (6 bases). The specimen was blood, either unsorted or a sorted T cell fraction (not recorded which). The DNA of the CDR3 is TGTGCCAGCAGCCCCGGACAGCTACCTGGTGTGGAGGGCTACACCTTC. Its protein product is CASSPGQLPGVEGYTF.